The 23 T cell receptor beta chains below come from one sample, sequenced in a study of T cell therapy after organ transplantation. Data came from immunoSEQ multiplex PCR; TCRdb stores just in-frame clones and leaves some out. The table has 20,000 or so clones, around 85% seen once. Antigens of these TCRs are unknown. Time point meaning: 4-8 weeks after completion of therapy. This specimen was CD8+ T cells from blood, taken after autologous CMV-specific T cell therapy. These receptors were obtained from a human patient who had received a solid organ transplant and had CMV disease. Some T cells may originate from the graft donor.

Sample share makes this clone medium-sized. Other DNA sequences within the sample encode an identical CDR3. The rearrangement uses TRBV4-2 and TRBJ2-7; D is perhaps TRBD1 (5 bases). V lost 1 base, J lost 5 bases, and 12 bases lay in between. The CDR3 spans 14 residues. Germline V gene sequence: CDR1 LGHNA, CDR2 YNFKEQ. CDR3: CASSQGQGADEQYF. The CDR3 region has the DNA TGTGCCAGCAGCCAAGGTCAGGGTGCGGACGAGCAGTACTTC.

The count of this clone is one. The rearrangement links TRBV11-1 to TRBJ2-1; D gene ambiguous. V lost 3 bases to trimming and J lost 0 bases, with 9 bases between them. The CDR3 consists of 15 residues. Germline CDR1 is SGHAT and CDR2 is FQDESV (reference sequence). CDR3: CASSFSSYSYNEQFF. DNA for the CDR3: TGTGCCAGCAGCTTCAGCTCGTACTCCTACAATGAGCAGTTCTTC.

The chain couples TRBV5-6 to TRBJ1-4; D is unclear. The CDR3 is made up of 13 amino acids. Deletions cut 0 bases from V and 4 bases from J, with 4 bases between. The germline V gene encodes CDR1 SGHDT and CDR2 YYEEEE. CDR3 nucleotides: TGTGCCAGCAGCTTGGACTATAATGAAAAACTGTTTTTT. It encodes CASSLDYNEKLFF.

The chain's CDR3 is CASSPVGGVNTEAFF. The DNA for the CDR3 is TGTGCCAGCTCACCAGTCGGTGGAGTGAACACTGAAGCTTTCTTT. The chain has TRBV18 and TRBJ1-1, with D uncertain. Germline-derived CDR1 and CDR2 are KGHSH and LQKENI. Trimming pared 2 bases from V and 0 bases from J, leaving 10 bases between. This CDR3 spans 15 amino acids.

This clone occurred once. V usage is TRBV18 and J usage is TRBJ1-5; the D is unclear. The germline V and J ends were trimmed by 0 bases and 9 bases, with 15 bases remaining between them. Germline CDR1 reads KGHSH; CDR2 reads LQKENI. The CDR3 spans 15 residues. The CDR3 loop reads CASSPPRTDGGPQHF. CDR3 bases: TGTGCCAGCTCACCACCGAGGACTGACGGAGGGCCCCAGCATTTT.

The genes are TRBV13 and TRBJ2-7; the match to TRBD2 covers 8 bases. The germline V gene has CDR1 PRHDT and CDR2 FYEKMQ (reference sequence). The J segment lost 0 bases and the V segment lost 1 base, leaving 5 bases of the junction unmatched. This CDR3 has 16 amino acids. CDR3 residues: CASSLVGGGPSYEQYF. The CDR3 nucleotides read TGTGCCAGCAGCTTAGTTGGCGGGGGGCCCTCCTACGAGCAGTACTTC.

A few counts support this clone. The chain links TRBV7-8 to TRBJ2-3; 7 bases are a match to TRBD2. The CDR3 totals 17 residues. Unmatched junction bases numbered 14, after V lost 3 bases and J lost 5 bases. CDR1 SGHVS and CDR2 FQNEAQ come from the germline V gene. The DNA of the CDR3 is TGTGCCAGCAGCTTTGAGTGGAGCGGGAAGGCGGGAGATACGCAGTATTTT. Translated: CASSFEWSGKAGDTQYF.

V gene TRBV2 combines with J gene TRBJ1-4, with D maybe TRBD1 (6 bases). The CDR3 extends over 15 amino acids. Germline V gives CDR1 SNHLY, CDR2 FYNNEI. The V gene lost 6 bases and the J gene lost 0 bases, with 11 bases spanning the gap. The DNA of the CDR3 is TGTGCCAGCAGAAAAGGACAGACAACTAATGAAAAACTGTTTTTT. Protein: CASRKGQTTNEKLFF.

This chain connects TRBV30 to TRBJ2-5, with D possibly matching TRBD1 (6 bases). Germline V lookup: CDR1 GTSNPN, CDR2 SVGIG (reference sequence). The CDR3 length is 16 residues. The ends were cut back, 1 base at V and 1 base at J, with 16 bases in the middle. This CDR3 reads CAWSEGVGALQETQYF. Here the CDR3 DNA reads TGTGCCTGGAGTGAGGGGGTCGGGGCTCTCCAAGAGACCCAGTACTTC.

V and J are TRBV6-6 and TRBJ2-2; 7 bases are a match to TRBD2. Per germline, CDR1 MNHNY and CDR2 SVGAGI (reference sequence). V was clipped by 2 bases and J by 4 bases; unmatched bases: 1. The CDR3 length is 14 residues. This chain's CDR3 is CASSYGGSTGELFF. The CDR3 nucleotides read TGTGCCAGCAGTTACGGCGGGAGCACCGGGGAGCTGTTTTTT.

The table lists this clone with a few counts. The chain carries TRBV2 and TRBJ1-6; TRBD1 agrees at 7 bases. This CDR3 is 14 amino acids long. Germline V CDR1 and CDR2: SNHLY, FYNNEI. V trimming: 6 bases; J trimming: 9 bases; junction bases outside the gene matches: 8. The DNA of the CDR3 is TGTGCCAGCAGGGAGACAGGGTGGGGTTCACCCCTCCACTTT. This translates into CASRETGWGSPLHF.

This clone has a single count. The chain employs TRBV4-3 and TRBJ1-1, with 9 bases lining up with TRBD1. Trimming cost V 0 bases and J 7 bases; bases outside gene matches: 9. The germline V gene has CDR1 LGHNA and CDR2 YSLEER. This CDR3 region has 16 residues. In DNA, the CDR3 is TGCGCCAGCAGCCAAGAAACCGGGACAGGGTTCGGTGAAGCTTTCTTT. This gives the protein CASSQETGTGFGEAFF.

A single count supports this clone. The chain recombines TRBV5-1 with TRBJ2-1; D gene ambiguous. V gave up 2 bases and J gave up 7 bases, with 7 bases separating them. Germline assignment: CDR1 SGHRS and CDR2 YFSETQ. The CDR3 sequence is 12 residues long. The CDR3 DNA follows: TGCGCCAGCAGCTTTGACTTAAATGAGCAGTTCTTC. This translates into CASSFDLNEQFF.

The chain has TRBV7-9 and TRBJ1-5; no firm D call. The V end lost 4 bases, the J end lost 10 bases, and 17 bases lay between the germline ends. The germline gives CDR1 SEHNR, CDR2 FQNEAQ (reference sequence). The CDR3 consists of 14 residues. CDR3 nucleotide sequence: TGTGCCAGCAGCTCTGACCGAGAAACTAGACCCCAGCATTTT. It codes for CASSSDRETRPQHF.

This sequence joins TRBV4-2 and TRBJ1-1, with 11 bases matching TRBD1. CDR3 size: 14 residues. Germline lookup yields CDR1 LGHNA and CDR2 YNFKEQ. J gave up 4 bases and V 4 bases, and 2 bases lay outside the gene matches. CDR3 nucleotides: TGTGCCAGCAGCCGAGGGACAGGGGGCACTGAAGCTTTCTTT. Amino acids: CASSRGTGGTEAFF.

The DNA for the CDR3 is TGTGCCAGCAGCATCCGGAACGACTATGGCTACACCTTC. Its translation: CASSIRNDYGYTF. This chain uses TRBV9 with TRBJ1-2; D is unresolved. CDR1 SGDLS and CDR2 YYNGEE come from the germline V gene. Trimming pared 4 bases from V and 3 bases from J, leaving 10 bases between. The CDR3 is 13 residues long.

This chain's CDR3 is CASSPSGRLNTEAFF. The CDR3 DNA reads TGTGCCAGCAGCCCCTCGGGCAGGCTGAACACTGAAGCTTTCTTT. V gene TRBV7-3 combines with J gene TRBJ1-1; D remains unclear. CDR1 and CDR2 from the germline V gene are SGHTA and FQGTGA. Deletions cut 5 bases from V and 0 bases from J, with 13 bases between. The CDR3 runs 15 residues.

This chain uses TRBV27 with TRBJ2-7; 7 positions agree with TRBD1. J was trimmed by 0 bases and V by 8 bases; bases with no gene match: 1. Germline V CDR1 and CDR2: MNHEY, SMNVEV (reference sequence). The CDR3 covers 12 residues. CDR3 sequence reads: CASGQASYEQYF. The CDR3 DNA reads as TGTGCCAGCGGACAGGCCTCCTACGAGCAGTACTTC.

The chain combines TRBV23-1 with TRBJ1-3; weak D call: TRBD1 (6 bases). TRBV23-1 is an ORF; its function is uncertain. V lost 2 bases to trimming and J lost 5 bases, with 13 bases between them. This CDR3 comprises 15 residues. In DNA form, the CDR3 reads TGCGCCAGCAGTCAAGCCAGGGGCCCCAGAAACACCATATATTTT. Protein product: CASSQARGPRNTIYF.

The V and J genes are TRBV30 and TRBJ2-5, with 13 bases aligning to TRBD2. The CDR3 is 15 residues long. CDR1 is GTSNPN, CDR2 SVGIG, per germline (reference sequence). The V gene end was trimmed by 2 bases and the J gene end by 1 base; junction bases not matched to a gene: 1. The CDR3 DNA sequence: TGTGCCTGGAGTACTAGCGGGGGGGTCCAAGAGACCCAGTACTTC. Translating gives CAWSTSGGVQETQYF.

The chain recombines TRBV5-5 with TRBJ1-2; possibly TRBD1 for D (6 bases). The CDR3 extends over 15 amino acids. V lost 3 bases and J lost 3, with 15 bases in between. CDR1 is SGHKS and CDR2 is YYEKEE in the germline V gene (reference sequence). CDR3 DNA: TGTGCCAGCAGCTCCTTCGAAGGGACACACTATGGCTACACCTTC. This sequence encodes CASSSFEGTHYGYTF. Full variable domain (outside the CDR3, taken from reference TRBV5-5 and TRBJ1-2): DAGVTQSPTHLIKTRGQQVTLRCSPISGHKSVSWYQQVLGQGPQFIFQYYEKEERGRGNFPDRFSARQFPNYSSELNVNALLLGDSALYLCASSSFEGTHYGYTFGSGTRLTVV.

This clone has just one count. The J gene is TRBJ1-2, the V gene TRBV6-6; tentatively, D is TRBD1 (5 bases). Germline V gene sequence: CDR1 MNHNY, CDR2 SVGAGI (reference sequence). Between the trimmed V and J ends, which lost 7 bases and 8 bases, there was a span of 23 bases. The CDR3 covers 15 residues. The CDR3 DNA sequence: TGTGCCAGCAACTCCCCCGGCCAGGGCGGGCAGGGCTACACCTTC. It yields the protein CASNSPGQGGQGYTF.

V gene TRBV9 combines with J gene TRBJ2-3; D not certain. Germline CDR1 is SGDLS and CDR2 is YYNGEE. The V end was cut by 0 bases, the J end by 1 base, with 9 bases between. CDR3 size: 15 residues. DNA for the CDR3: TGTGCCAGCAGCGTAGCAGCGCGCGGCACAGATACGCAGTATTTT. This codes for CASSVAARGTDTQYF.